This T cell receptor (beta chain) was sequenced for a study of blood T cell repertoires in COVID-19. V dropped 5 bases and J dropped 3; count of bases not matched to a gene: 4. The germline CDR1 and CDR2 sequences are MNHEY and SMNVEV (reference sequence). The CDR3 extends over 13 amino acids. TCRdb's copy holds only in-frame clones and misses some; the assay was immunoSEQ multiplex PCR. The sample contains 150,000 to 200,000 clones, about 80% of which appear only once. V and J are TRBV27 and TRBJ2-7, with 7 nucleotides matching TRBD1. Sequencing was performed on PBMCs or T cells enriched from blood (not recorded which). This TCR came from a man aged 45-60 years who had recovered from COVID-19. CDR3 region: CASSRDSHYEQYF. CDR3 in DNA: TGTGCCAGCAGTCGGGACAGCCACTACGAGCAGTACTTC.